This TCR beta chain was recorded in a study of Tregs in tolerant kidney transplant recipients. On this clone: Its target is not known.

Study-level findings and limits: Biological reproducibility was not directly addressed, but technical replication error appeared minimal.

The V segment lost 5 bases and the J segment 5 bases; nucleotides outside the gene matches: 2. Germline values: CDR1 SNHLY, CDR2 FYNNEI. CDR3 length: 14 amino acids. The method was immunoSEQ multiplex PCR; TCRdb's version includes in-frame clones alone and lacks a portion of them. The sample carries about 100,000 clones, around 90% recorded once. Material: CD4+ T cells from blood, obtained before the transplant. V and J are TRBV2 and TRBJ2-1, with 11 nucleotides matching TRBD2. The TCR originated in a human donor who received a combined kidney and bone marrow transplant. The CDR3 here is CASSLAGGHNEQFF. The CDR3 bases are TGTGCCAGCAGTCTAGCGGGAGGACACAATGAGCAGTTCTTC.